What follows are 31 T cell receptor beta chains derived from one specimen sequenced in a study of T cells in Graves' hyperthyroidism and ophthalmopathy. TCR beta CDR3 sequences were amplified from RNA transcripts. TCR CDR3 underwent first-round RT-PCR with the HTBI primer set. TCRdb redid the calling of the multiplex PCR reads with MiXCR, one entry per CDR3 protein. The sample comprises about 640,000 distinct CDR3 sequences, around 21% of which are singletons, and about 35% rests with the top ten. The specimen sequenced was blood. The receptor source for this set is a man aged 25-45 years with Graves' ophthalmopathy.

The chain uses TRBV5-1 and TRBJ2-2; 9 bases match TRBD1. The CDR3 has 15 amino acids. The germline CDR1 and CDR2 sequences are SGHRS and YFSETQ. Trimming cost V 5 bases and J 6 bases; bases outside gene matches: 8. The CDR3 region is CASRPGTGKAGELFF. CDR3 sequence (DNA): TGCGCCAGCAGGCCAGGGACAGGGAAGGCCGGGGAGCTGTTTTTT.

The gene calls are TRBV28 and TRBJ2-7; no reliable D call. The CDR3 length is 12 residues. V lost 7 bases, J lost 2 bases, and 9 bases lay in between. Germline loops: CDR1 MDHEN, CDR2 SYDVKM. This CDR3 reads CASNGRTYEQYF. CDR3 nucleotide sequence: TGTGCCAGCAATGGCAGGACCTACGAGCAGTACTTC.

There are many counts of this clonotype. This rearrangement joins TRBV28 to TRBJ2-1, with 15 bases that match TRBD2. Germline V gene lookup returns CDR1 MDHEN and CDR2 SYDVKM. After removal of 3 bases from V and 10 bases from J, the junction contained 4 bases not matched to a gene. The CDR3 covers 15 residues. The CDR3 DNA reads TGTGCCAGCAGTTTGGGACTAGCGGGAGGTCGCGAGCAGTTCTTC. It codes for CASSLGLAGGREQFF. The full variable domain, completed using reference TRBV28 and TRBJ2-1, is DVKVTQSSRYLVKRTGEKVFLECVQDMDHENMFWYRQDPGLGLRLIYFSYDVKMKEKGDIPEGYSVSREKKERFSLILESASTNQTSMYLCASSLGLAGGREQFFGPGTRLTVL.

The gene calls are TRBV27 and TRBJ2-7, with TRBD2 identical over 8 bases. The CDR3 totals 13 residues. From germline, CDR1 is MNHEY and CDR2 SMNVEV (reference sequence). Germline trimming cut 7 bases from V and 2 bases from J; bases unmatched to any gene: 4. The chain's CDR3 is CASKPGGPYEQYF. CDR3 nucleotides: TGTGCCAGCAAACCGGGGGGGCCCTACGAGCAGTACTTC.

This clonotype was counted many times. V usage is TRBV18 and J usage is TRBJ2-1; unclear D gene. The germline V gene encodes CDR1 KGHSH and CDR2 LQKENI. This CDR3 has 12 amino acids. The V gene lost 3 bases and the J gene lost 11 bases, with 11 bases spanning the gap. CDR3 sequence: CASSPSERKQFF. The DNA for the CDR3 is TGTGCCAGCTCACCGTCCGAGCGAAAGCAGTTCTTC. The full variable domain, with the rest looked up from reference TRBV18 and TRBJ2-1, is NAGVMQNPRHLVRRRGQEARLRCSPMKGHSHVYWYRQLPEEGLKFMVYLQKENIIDESGMPKERFSAEFPKEGPSILRIQQVVRGDSAAYFCASSPSERKQFFGPGTRLTVL.

The sample holds a few counts of this clonotype. The J gene is TRBJ2-7, the V gene TRBV28; the D gene is possibly TRBD1 (5 bases). Per the germline V gene, CDR1 is MDHEN and CDR2 is SYDVKM. Trimming removed 3 bases at V and 0 bases at J, with 12 bases between. The CDR3 runs to 15 residues. CDR3 coding DNA: TGTGCCAGCAGTTTTCGGACACATGGCTCCTACGAGCAGTACTTC. This codes for CASSFRTHGSYEQYF.

Regarding this clonotype: A much larger clone is a single base away; this may be a read error. Lacking the conserved final phenylalanine or tryptophan, this CDR3 likely reflects a read error. The rearrangement joins TRBV19 to TRBJ1-1; D uncertain. V was pared by 1 base and J by 0 bases, with 9 bases between. The CDR3 contains 15 residues. CDR1 is LNHDA and CDR2 is SQIVND in the germline V gene (reference sequence). The CDR3 DNA sequence: TGTGCCAGTAGTATAGCCCACGGTATGAACACTGAAGCTTTCCTT. It translates to CASSIAHGMNTEAFL.

The rearrangement uses TRBV12-3 or TRBV12-4 and TRBJ2-7; 11 bases match TRBD2. This CDR3 is built from 13 residues. The V and J ends lost 6 bases and 6 bases, in that order; junction bases with no gene match: 4. CDR3 sequence: CASRGLAVSEQYF. The CDR3 DNA sequence: TGTGCCAGCAGGGGACTAGCGGTTTCCGAGCAGTACTTC.

The genes are TRBV2 and TRBJ2-7; no firm D call. The germline V gene has CDR1 SNHLY and CDR2 FYNNEI. CDR3 length equals 15 residues. V was pared by 4 bases and J by 3 bases, with 16 bases between. The CDR3 bases are TGTGCCAGCAGTGTTTTTGAACAGCAAGACTACGAGCAGTACTTC. It is translated as CASSVFEQQDYEQYF. Looking up the rest from reference TRBV2 and TRBJ2-7 gives the full variable domain: EPEVTQTPSHQVTQMGQEVILRCVPISNHLYFYWYRQILGQKVEFLVSFYNNEISEKSEIFDDQFSVERPDGSNFTLKIRSTKLEDSAMYFCASSVFEQQDYEQYFGPGTRLTVT.

This clonotype has a count of ten or more. The chain couples TRBV6-1 to TRBJ1-5; 10 nucleotides agree with TRBD1. Germline CDR1 and CDR2: MNHNS and SASEGT. This CDR3 has 16 residues. Unmatched junction bases numbered 7, after V lost 7 bases and J lost 1 base. Here the CDR3 reads CASIWDRGWSNQPQHF. CDR3 coding DNA: TGTGCCAGCATTTGGGACAGGGGATGGAGCAATCAGCCCCAGCATTTT.

The rearrangement uses TRBV7-2 and TRBJ2-1; D unresolved. The CDR3 loop spans 12 amino acids. The germline V and J ends were trimmed by 4 bases and 6 bases, with 7 bases remaining between them. CDR1 and CDR2 from the germline V gene are SGHTA and FQGNSA. The CDR3 loop is CASSSLLNEQFF. Here the CDR3 DNA reads TGTGCCAGCAGCTCCTTACTCAATGAGCAGTTCTTC.

The J gene is TRBJ2-7, the V gene TRBV11-2; 8 positions match TRBD1. Germline CDR1 is SGHAT and CDR2 is FQNNGV. The trim removed 5 bases at V and 2 bases at J, leaving 8 bases unmatched. The CDR3 is made up of 15 amino acids. The CDR3 loop is CASSPGQVDAYEQYF. The CDR3 DNA sequence: TGTGCCAGCAGCCCGGGACAGGTCGATGCCTACGAGCAGTACTTC.

This clonotype was counted many times. This sequence joins TRBV27 and TRBJ2-3, with TRBD1 matching over 9 bases. V lost 4 bases, J lost 1 base, and 12 bases stayed unmatched. CDR3 length: 18 residues. Germline CDR1 MNHEY, CDR2 SMNVEV (reference sequence). The CDR3 DNA sequence: TGTGCCAGCAGTTCATCACCTTTCGGGACAGGGCGCACAGATACGCAGTATTTT. Encoded protein: CASSSSPFGTGRTDTQYF.

The V gene is TRBV11-3, the J gene TRBJ2-3; D may be TRBD2 (6 bases). The CDR3 totals 15 residues. Germline V gene sequence: CDR1 SGHNT, CDR2 YENEEA. V was cut by 4 bases and J by 0 bases, with 11 bases left in between. The CDR3 region has the DNA TGTGCCAGCAGCTCCGGACTAAGCAGCACAGATACGCAGTATTTT. This codes for CASSSGLSSTDTQYF. The entire variable domain, with the rest obtained from reference TRBV11-3 and TRBJ2-3, is as follows: EAGVVQSPRYKIIEKKQPVAFWCNPISGHNTLYWYLQNLGQGPELLIRYENEEAVDDSQLPKDRFSAERLKGVDSTLKIQPAELGDSAVYLCASSSGLSSTDTQYFGPGTRLTVL.

This clonotype has just a few counts. The CDR3 is CASSSASSTDTQYF. DNA of the CDR3: TGCGCCAGCAGTTCAGCGTCTAGCACAGATACGCAGTATTTT. This chain connects TRBV5-1 to TRBJ2-3, with unresolved D. Germline V gene lookup returns CDR1 SGHRS and CDR2 YFSETQ. The CDR3 spans 14 residues. Trimming cost V 5 bases and J 0 bases, with 10 bases left between them.

The genes are TRBV7-9 and TRBJ2-1, with a tentative D call TRBD2 (5 bases). CDR3 size: 19 residues. With 4 bases removed from V and 2 bases from J, the gap between germline ends came to 24 bases. The germline gives CDR1 SEHNR, CDR2 FQNEAQ (reference sequence). CDR3 residues: CASSSSGVLARYTYNEQFF. The CDR3 nucleotides read TGTGCCAGCAGCTCTAGTGGGGTATTAGCGAGATATACCTACAATGAGCAGTTCTTC. Together with reference TRBV7-9 and TRBJ2-1, the CDR3 gives the full variable domain: DTGVSQNPRHKITKRGQNVTFRCDPISEHNRLYWYRQTLGQGPEFLTYFQNEAQLEKSRLLSDRFSAERPKGSFSTLEIQRTEQGDSAMYLCASSSSGVLARYTYNEQFFGPGTRLTVL.

In this sample, this clonotype turned up many times. The CDR3 reads CASSRVEQYF. CDR3 sequence (DNA): TGTGCCAGCAGCCGAGTTGAGCAGTACTTC. The genes are TRBV11-2 and TRBJ2-7; the D is unclear. Germline V gene sequence: CDR1 SGHAT, CDR2 FQNNGV. CDR3 length equals 10 residues. V dropped 5 bases and J dropped 7 bases, with 6 bases sitting between them.

This clonotype has just a few counts. The rearrangement links TRBV5-1 to TRBJ2-5; weak D call: TRBD1 (6 bases). V lost 0 bases, J lost 5 bases, and 17 bases lay in between. The germline V gene encodes CDR1 SGHRS and CDR2 YFSETQ. The CDR3 runs 16 residues. CDR3 loop: CASSLEPQGRRETQYF. CDR3 bases: TGCGCCAGCAGCTTGGAACCCCAGGGGCGGAGGGAGACCCAGTACTTC. Using reference TRBV5-1 and TRBJ2-5 for the parts outside the CDR3, the full variable domain is KAGVTQTPRYLIKTRGQQVTLSCSPISGHRSVSWYQQTPGQGLQFLFEYFSETQRNKGNFPGRFSGRQFSNSRSEMNVSTLELGDSALYLCASSLEPQGRRETQYFGPGTRLLVL.

The sample holds a few counts of this clonotype. The chain combines TRBV4-1 with TRBJ2-3; D may be TRBD2 (6 bases). The CDR3 contains 17 residues. Germline V gene sequence: CDR1 MGHRA, CDR2 YSYEKL. Trimming removed 4 bases from V and 4 bases from J, with 21 bases in between. CDR3 DNA: TGCGCCAGCAGCCTACGCCCAGCGGGTCCATCGTCAGATACGCAGTATTTT. It specifies CASSLRPAGPSSDTQYF.

The V call is TRBV6-8, the J call TRBJ2-5, with D possibly being TRBD2 (6 bases). The CDR3 runs to 22 residues. Germline values: CDR1 MNHGY, CDR2 SAAAGT. Trimming cost V 4 bases and J 3 bases, with 36 bases left between them. The DNA of the CDR3 is TGTGCCAGCAGTTCACCTGGAAACGGGACTGTATTTGACCCCTCACCGAAAGAGACCCAGTACTTC. This encodes CASSSPGNGTVFDPSPKETQYF.

This clonotype was observed a handful of times. This chain joins TRBV5-1 and TRBJ2-4; 10 bases line up with TRBD1. CDR1 is SGHRS and CDR2 is YFSETQ in the germline V gene. Unmatched junction bases numbered 9, after V lost 2 bases and J lost 1 base. The CDR3 length is 18 residues. The CDR3 bases are TGCGCCAGCAGCTTTTTTACCGGGACAGGGGATGCCAAAAACATTCAGTACTTC. This encodes CASSFFTGTGDAKNIQYF.

About this clonotype: A much larger clone lies a single base off, so this may be a read error. The chain employs TRBV30 and TRBJ1-2; 7 nucleotides agree with TRBD1. The V and J ends lost 1 base and 8 bases, in that order; junction bases with no gene match: 10. The CDR3 has 14 amino acids. The germline V gene encodes CDR1 GTSNPN and CDR2 SVGIG (reference sequence). CDR3 bases: TGTGCCTGGAGTGCAAGTGGACAGGCCACCGGCTACACCTTC. Its protein product is CAWSASGQATGYTF.

In its sample, this clonotype was seen once. The chain employs TRBV7-9 and TRBJ1-4; no clear D. CDR3 size: 13 residues. Trimming removed 5 bases at V and 8 bases at J, with 12 bases between. Germline V gene lookup returns CDR1 SEHNR and CDR2 FQNEAQ (reference sequence). This CDR3 is CASSALDDEKLFF. CDR3 nucleotides: TGTGCCAGCAGCGCTCTGGACGACGAAAAACTGTTTTTT.

J is TRBJ2-2 and V is TRBV7-6; no reliable D call. Germline assignment: CDR1 SGHVS and CDR2 FNYEAQ. V lost 5 bases to trimming and J lost 3 bases, with 16 bases between them. The CDR3 has 16 amino acids. CDR3 in DNA: TGTGCCAGCAGCGTATCCTCTTCACCACACACCGGGGAGCTGTTTTTT. It codes for CASSVSSSPHTGELFF.

In its sample, this clonotype was seen many times. The chain carries TRBV3-1 and TRBJ1-1; tentatively, D is TRBD1 (5 bases). V was clipped by 1 base and J by 8 bases, with 11 bases between them. Germline CDR1 and CDR2: LGHDT and YNNKEL (reference sequence). The CDR3 is 13 amino acids. The DNA of the CDR3 is TGTGCCAGCAGCCAAGCGGGGCTGGGGGAAGCTTTCTTT. Translating gives CASSQAGLGEAFF.

This clonotype was detected many times. This chain links TRBV6-2 or TRBV6-3 with TRBJ2-7, with unresolved D. V lost 4 bases, J lost 1 base, and 14 bases lay in between. Germline V gives CDR1 MNHEY, CDR2 SVGEGT. The length of the CDR3 is 15 residues. CDR3 sequence: CASSSFRFGSYEQYF. CDR3 bases: TGTGCCAGCAGTTCCTTCCGTTTTGGTTCCTACGAGCAGTACTTC.

In this sample, this clonotype turned up many times. The rearrangement joins TRBV30 to TRBJ2-1; 10 bases are shared with TRBD2. From germline, CDR1 is GTSNPN and CDR2 SVGIG (reference sequence). Losses at the gene ends were 0 bases for V and 9 bases for J; bases not matched to a gene: 11. The CDR3 covers 16 residues. CDR3 sequence (DNA): TGTGCCTGGAGTGTACGGAGCGGGAGGGCCAGGGCTGAGCAGTTCTTC. Protein sequence: CAWSVRSGRARAEQFF. Looking up the rest from reference TRBV30 and TRBJ2-1 gives the full variable domain: SQTIHQWPATLVQPVGSPLSLECTVEGTSNPNLYWYRQAAGRGLQLLFYSVGIGQISSEVPQNLSASRPQDRQFILSSKKLLLSDSGFYLCAWSVRSGRARAEQFFGPGTRLTVL.

The rearrangement links TRBV28 to TRBJ1-5; the D is unclear. CDR1 and CDR2 from the germline V gene are MDHEN and SYDVKM. This CDR3 has 14 residues. Trimming left V 3 bases short and J 7 bases short, with 13 bases between. The CDR3, as DNA: TGTGCCAGCAGTTTTCGAACGGACGTGCAGCCCCAGCATTTT. This encodes CASSFRTDVQPQHF.

The J gene is TRBJ2-1, the V gene TRBV7-9, with D unclear. This CDR3 spans 12 amino acids. V was cut by 5 bases and J by 9 bases, with 11 bases left in between. Germline V gene sequence: CDR1 SEHNR, CDR2 FQNEAQ (reference sequence). CDR3 residues: CASSILPSEQFF. In nucleotides, the CDR3 is TGTGCCAGCAGCATTCTCCCGTCTGAGCAGTTCTTC.

Regarding this clonotype: This could be a read error, since a much larger clone is one nucleotide away. The V gene is TRBV15, the J gene TRBJ2-7; 7 positions agree with TRBD2. V was clipped by 0 bases and J by 1 base; unmatched bases: 12. This CDR3 region has 18 residues. Germline CDR1 reads LNHNV; CDR2 reads YYDKDF (reference sequence). CDR3 nucleotides: TGTGCCACCAGCAGAGATCTCGTGACTAGCAGGGAATCCTACGAGCAGTACTTC. Translation: CATSRDLVTSRESYEQYF.

This clonotype has ten or more counts. The V and J genes are TRBV28 and TRBJ1-2; D might be TRBD1 (6 bases). The CDR3 is made up of 13 amino acids. CDR1 and CDR2 from the germline V gene are MDHEN and SYDVKM. Trimming took 6 bases from V and 4 from J, leaving 12 bases between them. In DNA, the CDR3 is TGTGCCAGCAGACAAACAGGGTCCTATGGCTACACCTTC. Its translation is CASRQTGSYGYTF.